The rows below give T cell receptor beta chains drawn from one sample of a study of blood T cell repertoires in COVID-19. TCRdb's table, derived via immunoSEQ multiplex PCR, lists solely in-frame clones and lacks some. The sample yields 150,000 to 200,000 clones, 70% to 90% seen once. What was sequenced was peripheral blood. The receptors derive from a man in his 60s with active or convalescent COVID-19. Each CDR3 is given with its conserved first and last residue. The order of the fields is V gene, J gene, D gene, clone size, CDR3 DNA, CDR3 protein. A D gene is named only where the DNA matches it firmly. Size is omitted from some rows. Given values are once, few, many or a class for expanded clones.

>TRBV5-1|TRBJ1-1|TRBD1|few
TGCGCCAGCAGCTCCGAGGGGACAGGAGGCACTGAAGCTTTCTTT
CASSSEGTGGTEAFF
>TRBV3-1/TRBV3-2|TRBJ2-3|TRBD2|-
TGTGCCAGCAGCCAAAAGACCCTAGCGGGGGGGCTTAAAGATACGCAGTATTTT
CASSQKTLAGGLKDTQYF
>TRBV7-9|TRBJ2-1|TRBD1|-
TGTGCCAGCAGCCTGAGGGGACAGGGGGCCGGGAATGAGCAGTTCTTC
CASSLRGQGAGNEQFF
>TRBV3-1/TRBV3-2|TRBJ2-1|TRBD2|-
TGTGCCAGCAGTCCGAGCGGGGGGACGTACAATGAGCAGTTCTTC
CASSPSGGTYNEQFF
>TRBV5-1|TRBJ1-6|TRBD1|-
TGCGCCAGCAGCTTTGAGACAGGGTACTCACCCCTCCACTTT
CASSFETGYSPLHF
>TRBV27|TRBJ2-3|-|-
TGTGCCAGCAGTTTGCAGGTTAACACAGATACGCAGTATTTT
CASSLQVNTDTQYF
>TRBV20-1|TRBJ1-3|-|-
TGCAGTGCTAGTATTGGGGAGAACACCATATATTTT
CSASIGENTIYF
>TRBV12-5|TRBJ2-1|TRBD2|-
TGTGCTAGTGGTTTGGCACTAGCGGGGATCGCCTACAATGAGCAGTTCTTC
CASGLALAGIAYNEQFF
>TRBV3-1/TRBV3-2|TRBJ1-2|-|-
TGTGCCAGCAGCCTCTCTTCGGGAGGCTACACCTTC
CASSLSSGGYTF
>TRBV9|TRBJ1-4|TRBD1|-
TGTGCCAGCAACACGGGACAGGGCTTGGCTAATGAAAAACTGTTTTTT
CASNTGQGLANEKLFF
>TRBV6-5|TRBJ1-1|-|-
TGTGCCGCAACGGGCGGGAGGAACACTGAAGCTTTCTTT
CAATGGRNTEAFF
>TRBV11-3|TRBJ2-1|TRBD2|-
TGTGCCAGCAGCTTTGGAGGTAGCGGGGGGGGTGTGTTAGATGAGCAGTTCTTC
CASSFGGSGGGVLDEQFF
>TRBV7-8|TRBJ1-6|-|-
TGTGCCAGCAGCTTGGACGGACAGAGCTCCTATAATTCACCCCTCCACTTT
CASSLDGQSSYNSPLHF
>TRBV3-1/TRBV3-2|TRBJ1-1|-|once
TGTGCCAGCAGCAACTCCGGGGGAGGGAACACTGAAGCTTTCTTT
CASSNSGGGNTEAFF
>TRBV5-1|TRBJ2-3|-|-
TGCGCCAGCAGCGCCGGGACTAGCACAGATACGCAGTATTTT
CASSAGTSTDTQYF
>TRBV4-2|TRBJ1-4|TRBD1|few
TGTGCCAGCAGCCAAGCGTGGACAGGGGGTGTGGATGAAAAACTGTTTTTT
CASSQAWTGGVDEKLFF
>TRBV2|TRBJ1-1|-|-
TGTGCCAGCAGTGAACAGGGCGTAATGAACACTGAAGCTTTCTTT
CASSEQGVMNTEAFF
>TRBV5-1|TRBJ2-4|TRBD1|-
TGCGCCAGCAGCACCGGTGTAGGGCAGGGGGAAAACATTCAGTACTTC
CASSTGVGQGENIQYF
>TRBV5-1|TRBJ2-3|TRBD2|-
TGCGCCAGCAGCACCTTTAGCGGGGCGGTCACAGATACGCAGTATTTT
CASSTFSGAVTDTQYF
>TRBV6-5|TRBJ1-5|-|once
TGTGCCAGCACCGCGGGGCTCGGTCAGCCCCAGCATTTT
CASTAGLGQPQHF
>TRBV6-5|TRBJ2-5|TRBD2|-
TGTGCCAGCAGGCTAGCGGGGGGCCAAGGGGAGACCCAGTACTTC
CASRLAGGQGETQYF
>TRBV12-3/TRBV12-4|TRBJ2-2|-|-
TGTGCCTTCCGGGGGTCAGCCGGGGAGCTGTTTTTT
CAFRGSAGELFF
>TRBV2|TRBJ2-1|TRBD1|once
TGTGCCAGCAGGGTTGACAGGGGCGGGGAGCAGTTCTTC
CASRVDRGGEQFF
>TRBV5-1|TRBJ1-6|TRBD1|-
TGCGCCAGCAGCTCCGGGACAGGAATTAGAAATAATTCACCCCTCCACTTT
CASSSGTGIRNNSPLHF
>TRBV3-1/TRBV3-2|TRBJ1-1|-|-
TGTGCCAGCAGCCAAGACTGGGGGGGCGCGACTGAAGCTTTCTTT
CASSQDWGGATEAFF
>TRBV4-2|TRBJ1-3|-|-
TGTGCCAGCAGCCAAGAGTTTCAGGCGGGCTCTGGAAACACCATATATTTT
CASSQEFQAGSGNTIYF
>TRBV3-1/TRBV3-2|TRBJ2-7|-|many
TGTGCCAGCAGCCAAGATCTGGTAAGGGGTCCCCCTAACGAGCAGTACTTC
CASSQDLVRGPPNEQYF
>TRBV7-9|TRBJ1-2|-|many
TGTGCCAGCAGCTTAGGAGGTTGGGGCGCCGGCGGCTACACCTTC
CASSLGGWGAGGYTF
>TRBV7-2|TRBJ2-1|TRBD2|-
TGTGCCAGCAGCGCTAGCGGGGATTTCTACAATGAGCAGTTCTTC
CASSASGDFYNEQFF
>TRBV10-2|TRBJ1-1|-|once
TGCGCCAGCAGTGAGGGGGCAGATGAAGCTTTCTTT
CASSEGADEAFF
>TRBV11-2|TRBJ2-7|TRBD2|-
TGTGCCAGCAGCCTATCCCCGGATAGCGGGGGATACGAGCAGTACTTC
CASSLSPDSGGYEQYF
>TRBV5-6|TRBJ1-3|TRBD1|-
TGTGCCAGCAGCCGACCCCAGGGGGCGGGCGGAAACACCATATATTTT
CASSRPQGAGGNTIYF
>TRBV6-1|TRBJ1-2|TRBD1|-
TGTGCCAGCAGTGAGGGACAGGACCGCTATGGCTACACCTTC
CASSEGQDRYGYTF
>TRBV6-5|TRBJ1-4|TRBD1|-
TGTGCCAGCAGTTACTCAGGGGGCGATGAAAAACTGTTTTTT
CASSYSGGDEKLFF
>TRBV5-5|TRBJ2-3|TRBD2|-
TGTGCCAGCAGCATTAGCGGGGGGGCAGATACGCAGTATTTT
CASSISGGADTQYF
>TRBV6-5|TRBJ1-6|TRBD1|-
TGTGCCAGCAGGGAGGGGGACAGGGTTCTTTCACCCCTCCACTTT
CASREGDRVLSPLHF
>TRBV6-5|TRBJ2-1|TRBD1|-
TGTGCCAGCAGTCTGGGACAGCCAGCCTACAATGAGCAGTTCTTC
CASSLGQPAYNEQFF
>TRBV2|TRBJ1-1|TRBD1|-
TGTGCCAGCAGTCTCGACGGACAGGGGGCTTTCTTT
CASSLDGQGAFF
>TRBV7-9|TRBJ1-5|-|few
TGTGCCAGCAGCCCATGGGACACAAATCAGCCCCAGCATTTT
CASSPWDTNQPQHF
>TRBV11-2|TRBJ1-2|-|-
TGTGCCAGCAGCTTATCACGGACAGCTAACTATGGCTACACCTTC
CASSLSRTANYGYTF
>TRBV11-1|TRBJ2-1|TRBD2|once
TGTGCCAGCAGCTTAGGGGTTAGCGGGGGATACAATGAGCAGTTCTTC
CASSLGVSGGYNEQFF
>TRBV7-3|TRBJ2-2|-|-
TGTGCCAGCAGCCCCCAGGGTACCGGGGAGCTGTTTTTT
CASSPQGTGELFF